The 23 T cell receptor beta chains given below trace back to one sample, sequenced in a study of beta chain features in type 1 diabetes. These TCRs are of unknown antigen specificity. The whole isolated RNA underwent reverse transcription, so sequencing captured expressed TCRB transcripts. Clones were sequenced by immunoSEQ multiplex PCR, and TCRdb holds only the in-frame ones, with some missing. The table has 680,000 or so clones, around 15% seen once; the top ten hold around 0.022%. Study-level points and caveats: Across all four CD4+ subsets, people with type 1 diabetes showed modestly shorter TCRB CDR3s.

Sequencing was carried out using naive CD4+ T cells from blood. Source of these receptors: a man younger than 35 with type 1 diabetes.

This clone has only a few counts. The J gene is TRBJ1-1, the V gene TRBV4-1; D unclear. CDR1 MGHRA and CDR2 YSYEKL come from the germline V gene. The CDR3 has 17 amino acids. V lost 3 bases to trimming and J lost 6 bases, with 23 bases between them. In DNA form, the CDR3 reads TGCGCCAGCAGCCAGGCTGACGGAATTTCGAGAGATCCTGAAGCTTTCTTT. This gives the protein CASSQADGISRDPEAFF.

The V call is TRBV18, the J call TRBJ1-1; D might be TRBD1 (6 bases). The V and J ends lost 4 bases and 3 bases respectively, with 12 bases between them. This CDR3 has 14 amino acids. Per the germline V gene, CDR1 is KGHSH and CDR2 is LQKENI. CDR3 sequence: CASSRLPGDTEAFF. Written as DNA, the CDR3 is TGTGCCAGCTCACGTCTCCCAGGGGACACTGAAGCTTTCTTT. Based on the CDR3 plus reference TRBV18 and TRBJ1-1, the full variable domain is NAGVMQNPRHLVRRRGQEARLRCSPMKGHSHVYWYRQLPEEGLKFMVYLQKENIIDESGMPKERFSAEFPKEGPSILRIQQVVRGDSAAYFCASSRLPGDTEAFFGQGTRLTVV.

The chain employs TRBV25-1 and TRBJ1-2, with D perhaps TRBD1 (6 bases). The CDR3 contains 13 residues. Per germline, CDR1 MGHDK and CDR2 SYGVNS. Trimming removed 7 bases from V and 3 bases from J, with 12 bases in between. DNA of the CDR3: TGTGCCAGCACGGGGGCCTGGGACTATGGCTACACCTTC. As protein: CASTGAWDYGYTF.

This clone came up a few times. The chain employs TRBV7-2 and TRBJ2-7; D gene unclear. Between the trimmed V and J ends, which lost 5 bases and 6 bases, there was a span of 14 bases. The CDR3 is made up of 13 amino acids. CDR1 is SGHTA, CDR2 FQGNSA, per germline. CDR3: CASSPQTGLEQYF. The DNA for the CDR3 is TGTGCCAGCAGCCCACAGACGGGCCTCGAGCAGTACTTC. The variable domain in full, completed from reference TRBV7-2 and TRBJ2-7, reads GAGVSQSPSNKVTEKGKDVELRCDPISGHTALYWYRQSLGQGLEFLIYFQGNSAPDKSGLPSDRFSAERTGGSVSTLTIQRTQQEDSAVYLCASSPQTGLEQYFGPGTRLTVT.

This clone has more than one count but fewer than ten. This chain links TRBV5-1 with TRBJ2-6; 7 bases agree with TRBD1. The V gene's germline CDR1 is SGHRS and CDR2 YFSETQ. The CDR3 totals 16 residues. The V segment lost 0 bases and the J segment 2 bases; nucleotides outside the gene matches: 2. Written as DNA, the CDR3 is TGCGCCAGCAGCTTGGAGGGGGCTACTGGGGCCAACGTCCTGACTTTC. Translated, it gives CASSLEGATGANVLTF.

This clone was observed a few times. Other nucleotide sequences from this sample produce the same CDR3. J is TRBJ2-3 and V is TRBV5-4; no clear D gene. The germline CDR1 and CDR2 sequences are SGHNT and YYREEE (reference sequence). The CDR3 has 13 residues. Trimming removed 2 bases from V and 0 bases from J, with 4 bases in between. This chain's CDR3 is CASSLKSTDTQYF. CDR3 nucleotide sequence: TGTGCCAGCAGCTTAAAGAGCACAGATACGCAGTATTTT.

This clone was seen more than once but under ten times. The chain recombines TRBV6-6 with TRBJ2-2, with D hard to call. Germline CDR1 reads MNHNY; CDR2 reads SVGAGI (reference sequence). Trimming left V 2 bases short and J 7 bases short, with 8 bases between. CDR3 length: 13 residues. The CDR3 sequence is CASSYVGSGELFF. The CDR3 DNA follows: TGTGCCAGCAGTTACGTGGGTAGCGGGGAGCTGTTTTTT.

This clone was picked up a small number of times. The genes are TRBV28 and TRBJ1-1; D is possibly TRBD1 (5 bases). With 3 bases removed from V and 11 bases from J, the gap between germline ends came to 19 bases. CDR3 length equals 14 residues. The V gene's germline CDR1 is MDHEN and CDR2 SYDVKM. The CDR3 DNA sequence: TGTGCCAGCAGTTTGCGGGGACCCAGGATCAAGGCTTTCTTT. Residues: CASSLRGPRIKAFF.

CDR3 in amino acids: CASRGGGDNSPLHF. Written as DNA, the CDR3 is TGTGCCAGCCGGGGAGGGGGGGATAATTCACCCCTCCACTTT. The chain carries TRBV6-6 and TRBJ1-6; TRBD1 might be the D (6 bases). Germline assignment: CDR1 MNHNY and CDR2 SVGAGI (reference sequence). The CDR3 totals 14 residues. The V end was cut by 8 bases, the J end by 5 bases, with 13 bases between.

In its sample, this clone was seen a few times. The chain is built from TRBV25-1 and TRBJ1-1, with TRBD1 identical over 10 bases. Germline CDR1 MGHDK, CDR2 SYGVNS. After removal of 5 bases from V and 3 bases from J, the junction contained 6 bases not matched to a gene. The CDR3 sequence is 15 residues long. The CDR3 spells CASSNPGTGDTEAFF. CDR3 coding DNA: TGTGCCAGCAGTAACCCCGGGACAGGGGACACTGAAGCTTTCTTT.

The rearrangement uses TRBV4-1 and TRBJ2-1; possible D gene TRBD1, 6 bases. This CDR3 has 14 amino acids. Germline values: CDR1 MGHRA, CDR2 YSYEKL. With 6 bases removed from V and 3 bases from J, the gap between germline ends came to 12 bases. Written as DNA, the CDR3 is TGCGCCAGCAGTCGACAGGAGCTCTACAATGAGCAGTTCTTC. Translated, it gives CASSRQELYNEQFF.

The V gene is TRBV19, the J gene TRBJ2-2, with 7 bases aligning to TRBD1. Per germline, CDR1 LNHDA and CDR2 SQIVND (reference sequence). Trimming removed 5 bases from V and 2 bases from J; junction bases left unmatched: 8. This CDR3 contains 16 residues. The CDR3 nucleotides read TGTGCCAGTAGTGCGTCCGGGACAGTCAACACCGGGGAGCTGTTTTTT. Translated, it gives CASSASGTVNTGELFF.

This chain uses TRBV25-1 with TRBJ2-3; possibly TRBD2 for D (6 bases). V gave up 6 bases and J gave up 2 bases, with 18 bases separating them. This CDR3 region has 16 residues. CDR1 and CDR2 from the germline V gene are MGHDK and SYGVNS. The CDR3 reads CASSGGPGLYTDTQYF. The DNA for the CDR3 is TGTGCCAGCAGCGGAGGCCCCGGACTATACACAGATACGCAGTATTTT.

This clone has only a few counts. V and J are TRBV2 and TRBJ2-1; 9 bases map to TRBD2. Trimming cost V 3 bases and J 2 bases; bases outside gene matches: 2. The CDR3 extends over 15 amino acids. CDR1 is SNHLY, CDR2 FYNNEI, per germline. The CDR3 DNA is TGTGCCAGCAGTGAGAGGACTAGCGCCTACAATGAGCAGTTCTTC. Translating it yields CASSERTSAYNEQFF.

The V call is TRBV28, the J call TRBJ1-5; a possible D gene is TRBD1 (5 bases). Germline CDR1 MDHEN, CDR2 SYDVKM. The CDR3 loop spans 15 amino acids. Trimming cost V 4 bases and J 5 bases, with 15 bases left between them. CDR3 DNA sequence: TGTGCCAGCAGTTCGGGAGGGGAAGGCGATCAGCCCCAGCATTTT. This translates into CASSSGGEGDQPQHF.

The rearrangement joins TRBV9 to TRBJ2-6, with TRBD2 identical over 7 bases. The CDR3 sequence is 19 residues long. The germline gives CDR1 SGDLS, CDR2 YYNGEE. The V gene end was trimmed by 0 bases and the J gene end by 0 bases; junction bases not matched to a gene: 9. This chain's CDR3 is CASSVGWGGQISGANVLTF. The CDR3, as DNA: TGTGCCAGCAGCGTAGGGTGGGGAGGGCAAATCTCTGGGGCCAACGTCCTGACTTTC. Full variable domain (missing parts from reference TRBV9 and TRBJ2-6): DSGVTQTPKHLITATGQRVTLRCSPRSGDLSVYWYQQSLDQGLQFLIQYYNGEERAKGNILERFSAQQFPDLHSELNLSSLELGDSALYFCASSVGWGGQISGANVLTFGAGSRLTVL.

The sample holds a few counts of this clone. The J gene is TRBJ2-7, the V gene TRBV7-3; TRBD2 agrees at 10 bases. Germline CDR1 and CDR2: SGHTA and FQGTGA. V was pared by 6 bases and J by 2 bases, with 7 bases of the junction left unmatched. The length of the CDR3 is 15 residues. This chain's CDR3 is CASSRSGGHPYEQYF. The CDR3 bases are TGTGCCAGCAGTCGTAGCGGGGGGCACCCCTACGAGCAGTACTTC.

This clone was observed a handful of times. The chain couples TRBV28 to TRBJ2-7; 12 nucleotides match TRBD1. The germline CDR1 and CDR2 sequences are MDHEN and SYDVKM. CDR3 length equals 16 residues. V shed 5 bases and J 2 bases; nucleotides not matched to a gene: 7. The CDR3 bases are TGTGCCAGCAGTACATCGGGACAGGGGGCCGCCTACGAGCAGTACTTC. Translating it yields CASSTSGQGAAYEQYF.

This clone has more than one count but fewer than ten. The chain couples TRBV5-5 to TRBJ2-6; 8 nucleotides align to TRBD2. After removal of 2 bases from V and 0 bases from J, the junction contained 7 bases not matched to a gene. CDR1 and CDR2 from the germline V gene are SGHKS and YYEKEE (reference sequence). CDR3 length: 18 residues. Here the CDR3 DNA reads TGTGCCAGCAGCTTCCCCAGCGGGGGAGTCTCTGGGGCCAACGTCCTGACTTTC. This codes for CASSFPSGGVSGANVLTF.

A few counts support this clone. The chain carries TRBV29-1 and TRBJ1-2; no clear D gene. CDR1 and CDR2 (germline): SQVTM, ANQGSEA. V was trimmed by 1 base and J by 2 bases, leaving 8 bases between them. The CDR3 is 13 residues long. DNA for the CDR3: TGCAGCGTTGAAGCTGCGGGGAACTATGGCTACACCTTC. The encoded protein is CSVEAAGNYGYTF.

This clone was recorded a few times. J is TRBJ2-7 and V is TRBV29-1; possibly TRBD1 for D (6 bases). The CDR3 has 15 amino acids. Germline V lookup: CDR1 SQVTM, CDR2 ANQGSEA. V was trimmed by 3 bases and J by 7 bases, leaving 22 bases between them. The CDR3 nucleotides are TGCAGCGTTGATAAAGGACGGACAGATTCGTATGAGCAGTACTTC. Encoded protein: CSVDKGRTDSYEQYF.

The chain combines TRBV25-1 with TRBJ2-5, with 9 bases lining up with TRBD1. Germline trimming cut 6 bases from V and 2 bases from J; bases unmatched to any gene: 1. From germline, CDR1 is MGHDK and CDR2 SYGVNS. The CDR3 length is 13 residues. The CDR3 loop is CASSGQGQETQYF. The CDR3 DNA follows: TGTGCCAGCAGCGGACAGGGGCAAGAGACCCAGTACTTC.

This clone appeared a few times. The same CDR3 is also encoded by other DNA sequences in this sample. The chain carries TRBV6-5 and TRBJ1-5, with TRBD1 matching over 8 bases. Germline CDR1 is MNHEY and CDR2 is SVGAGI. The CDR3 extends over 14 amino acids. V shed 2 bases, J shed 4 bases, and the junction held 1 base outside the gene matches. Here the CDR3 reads CASSYGQGNQPQHF. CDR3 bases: TGTGCCAGCAGTTACGGACAGGGTAATCAGCCCCAGCATTTT.